This T cell receptor (beta chain) came from a study of blood T cell repertoires in COVID-19. Profiling relied on immunoSEQ multiplex PCR, and the TCRdb table lists in-frame clones only, not all of them. Of under 200,000 clones listed, 77% are singletons. V lost 5 bases, J lost 4 bases, and 17 bases lay in between. Germline CDR1 and CDR2: SGHTA and FQGTGA. This CDR3 region has 15 residues. Sequenced sample: peripheral blood. The chain carries TRBV7-3 and TRBJ1-2; a possible D gene is TRBD1 (5 bases). The receptor's source is a man aged 65 to 79 with acute or convalescent COVID-19. CDR3 residues: CASSATATRGYGYTF. Here the CDR3 DNA reads TGTGCCAGCAGCGCCACCGCGACAAGGGGCTATGGCTACACCTTC.